Following are 27 T cell receptor beta chains from one sample sequenced in a study of shared clonotypes between healthy human individuals. Sequenced by immunoSEQ multiplex PCR; TCRdb stores in-frame clones only, minus some. This sample carries hundreds of thousands of clones, about 96% of them seen once, and the ten largest clones take 0.06%. What was sequenced was naive CD4+ T cells sorted from blood. Subset here: CD45RA+ positively selected. The source is a woman aged 25 to 39 in good health.

The V and J genes are TRBV5-4 and TRBJ1-1; TRBD1 matches 7 bases. The CDR3 totals 13 residues. The germline gives CDR1 SGHNT, CDR2 YYREEE (reference sequence). V was clipped by 4 bases and J by 5 bases; unmatched bases: 5. CDR3 nucleotides: TGTGCCAGCAGCAGCCCAGGGGGTACTGAAGCTTTCTTT. Protein sequence: CASSSPGGTEAFF.

V is TRBV5-3 and J is TRBJ2-2; D remains unclear. TRBV5-3 is filed as an ORF, its function uncertain. The CDR3 has 14 amino acids. The V and J ends lost 2 bases and 5 bases respectively, with 10 bases between them. CDR3 DNA: TGTGCCAGAAGCTTAGATTCCTCTACCGGGGAGCTGTTTTTT. Its protein is CARSLDSSTGELFF.

CDR3 amino acids: CASSEYRHEQFF. CDR3 DNA: TGTGCCAGCAGTGAATATCGCCATGAGCAGTTCTTC. The V call is TRBV25-1, the J call TRBJ2-1; D gene uncertain. In germline, CDR1 is MGHDK, CDR2 SYGVNS. V shed 0 bases and J shed 8 bases, with 5 bases lying between them. This CDR3 spans 12 amino acids.

The rearrangement uses TRBV28 and TRBJ2-5; unclear D gene. The V gene lost 4 bases and the J gene lost 2 bases, with 11 bases spanning the gap. This CDR3 contains 14 residues. From germline, CDR1 is MDHEN and CDR2 SYDVKM. CDR3 bases: TGTGCCAGCAGTTCCCGGACGGTACAAGAGACCCAGTACTTC. As protein: CASSSRTVQETQYF.

The rearrangement joins TRBV9 to TRBJ2-1; 7 positions agree with TRBD2. The junction had 12 bases not matched to a gene; V was cut back by 3 bases and J by 6 bases. Germline-derived CDR1 and CDR2 are SGDLS and YYNGEE. CDR3 length: 16 amino acids. CDR3 in DNA: TGTGCCAGCAGCGCCGCCGGGACTACCTCTCTCAATGAGCAGTTCTTC. Protein: CASSAAGTTSLNEQFF.

The chain has TRBV11-2 and TRBJ1-5, with 8 bases fitting TRBD1. Per the germline V gene, CDR1 is SGHAT and CDR2 is FQNNGV. With 5 bases clipped from V and 2 bases from J, the junction kept 5 bases outside the gene matches. This CDR3 has 15 amino acids. CDR3 DNA sequence: TGTGCCAGCAGCCGACCGGACAGGGGCAATCAGCCCCAGCATTTT. Encoded protein: CASSRPDRGNQPQHF.

The genes are TRBV6-6 and TRBJ2-7; weak D call: TRBD2 (5 bases). Germline values: CDR1 MNHNY, CDR2 SVGAGI (reference sequence). The CDR3 has 13 amino acids. V was pared by 3 bases and J by 5 bases, with 11 bases between. CDR3 sequence reads: CASSYRRNDEQYF. The CDR3 DNA follows: TGTGCCAGCAGTTATCGGAGGAACGACGAGCAGTACTTC.

V is TRBV6-4 and J is TRBJ1-2, with a possible D match to TRBD1 (5 bases). The CDR3 has 14 residues. Trimming stripped 0 bases from V and 8 bases from J, with 13 bases between. Germline V gene data show CDR1 as MRHNA and CDR2 as SNTAGT. CDR3 residues: CASSDSAGSRGYTF. The CDR3 coding sequence is TGTGCCAGCAGTGACTCGGCAGGGAGCAGGGGCTACACCTTC.

The V and J genes are TRBV5-1 and TRBJ2-5; 14 positions agree with TRBD2. Losses at the gene ends were 3 bases for V and 11 bases for J; bases not matched to a gene: 6. The CDR3 has 14 amino acids. The germline V gene has CDR1 SGHRS and CDR2 YFSETQ. CDR3 in DNA: TGCGCCAGCAGCTCGGGACTAGCGGGAGAAGAGCAGTACTTC. Its protein is CASSSGLAGEEQYF.

The CDR3 spells CSVLFRQGSWTNEKLFF. CDR3 sequence (DNA): TGCAGCGTCCTATTCAGACAGGGGAGTTGGACTAATGAAAAACTGTTTTTT. The chain has TRBV29-1 and TRBJ1-4; TRBD1 aligns across 8 bases. The trim removed 6 bases at V and 2 bases at J, leaving 14 bases unmatched. The germline gives CDR1 SQVTM, CDR2 ANQGSEA. This CDR3 is 17 amino acids long.

In regard to this clone: Other DNA sequences in this sample translate to the same CDR3. The chain employs TRBV18 and TRBJ2-3; D possibly corresponds to TRBD2 (6 bases). With 3 bases removed from V and 5 bases from J, the gap between germline ends came to 6 bases. Germline lookup yields CDR1 KGHSH and CDR2 LQKENI. This CDR3 has 12 residues. CDR3 amino acids: CASSPGGDTQYF. CDR3 sequence (DNA): TGTGCCAGCTCACCCGGGGGAGATACGCAGTATTTT.

The genes are TRBV28 and TRBJ2-7; TRBD1 agrees at 7 bases. Trimming removed 3 bases from V and 0 bases from J; junction bases left unmatched: 17. Germline V gene sequence: CDR1 MDHEN, CDR2 SYDVKM. CDR3 length: 19 amino acids. The CDR3 spells CASSFPVKDRSESSYEQYF. As DNA, the CDR3 is TGTGCCAGCAGTTTCCCAGTCAAGGACAGGTCAGAATCCTCCTACGAGCAGTACTTC.

This chain uses TRBV28 with TRBJ1-4, with D perhaps TRBD1 (6 bases). Germline CDR1 reads MDHEN; CDR2 reads SYDVKM. This CDR3 has 15 amino acids. Trimming took off 5 bases at V and 8 bases at J, with 18 bases between the two ends. In DNA, the CDR3 is TGTGCCAGCAGTGAACAGGGAATTGGGGGGGAAAAACTGTTTTTT. This encodes CASSEQGIGGEKLFF. The full variable domain, in which reference TRBV28 and TRBJ1-4 provide the parts outside the CDR3, is DVKVTQSSRYLVKRTGEKVFLECVQDMDHENMFWYRQDPGLGLRLIYFSYDVKMKEKGDIPEGYSVSREKKERFSLILESASTNQTSMYLCASSEQGIGGEKLFFGSGTQLSVL.

This chain's CDR3 is CASSEQGQQETQYF. In DNA, the CDR3 is TGTGCCAGCAGTGAGCAGGGACAGCAAGAGACCCAGTACTTC. The chain couples TRBV2 to TRBJ2-5, with 7 bases fitting TRBD1. This CDR3 contains 14 residues. Germline V gene lookup returns CDR1 SNHLY and CDR2 FYNNEI. V was pared by 3 bases and J by 2 bases, with 3 bases of the junction left unmatched.

The V gene is TRBV11-2, the J gene TRBJ2-4, with D possibly TRBD2 on 5 matching bases. Trimming took 5 bases from V and 0 from J, leaving 14 bases between them. Germline CDR1 reads SGHAT; CDR2 reads FQNNGV. The CDR3 is 16 residues long. CDR3 coding DNA: TGTGCCAGCAGCCAAACTAGAGCACTAGCCAAAAACATTCAGTACTTC. It is translated as CASSQTRALAKNIQYF.

V is TRBV5-6 and J is TRBJ2-1, with 11 bases matching TRBD1. Germline CDR1 reads SGHDT; CDR2 reads YYEEEE. The ends lost 6 bases at V and 7 bases at J; junction bases unmatched: 6. The CDR3 runs 14 residues. The DNA of the CDR3 is TGTGCCAGCACCCCGGGGGACAGGGGGAATGAGCAGTTCTTC. It codes for CASTPGDRGNEQFF.

This chain uses TRBV29-1 with TRBJ2-7; 8 bases are a match to TRBD2. CDR3 length: 12 residues. V lost 6 bases, J lost 7 bases, and 8 bases stayed unmatched. In germline, CDR1 is SQVTM, CDR2 ANQGSEA. CDR3 in DNA: TGCAGCGTCCAGCGGGAGTCGGGTGAGCAGTACTTC. Its translation: CSVQRESGEQYF.

V usage is TRBV7-9 and J usage is TRBJ2-3, with D unclear. This CDR3 comprises 14 residues. The germline V and J ends were trimmed by 5 bases and 0 bases, with 9 bases remaining between them. Per germline, CDR1 SEHNR and CDR2 FQNEAQ (reference sequence). This CDR3 is CASSRLDSTDTQYF. The DNA of the CDR3 is TGTGCCAGCAGCCGCCTGGACAGCACAGATACGCAGTATTTT.

This chain joins TRBV11-2 and TRBJ1-1, with 8 bases lining up with TRBD1. The CDR3 consists of 16 residues. Unmatched junction bases numbered 8, after V lost 5 bases and J lost 0 bases. Germline loops: CDR1 SGHAT, CDR2 FQNNGV. CDR3 in amino acids: CASSATRTGLNTEAFF. CDR3 DNA sequence: TGTGCCAGCAGCGCGACCAGGACAGGGTTGAACACTGAAGCTTTCTTT. The full variable domain, its missing parts supplied by reference TRBV11-2 and TRBJ1-1, is EAGVAQSPRYKIIEKRQSVAFWCNPISGHATLYWYQQILGQGPKLLIQFQNNGVVDDSQLPKDRFSAERLKGVDSTLKIQPAKLEDSAVYLCASSATRTGLNTEAFFGQGTRLTVV.

The chain links TRBV2 to TRBJ2-1; 9 nucleotides match TRBD2. The length of the CDR3 is 17 residues. Germline CDR1 SNHLY, CDR2 FYNNEI. The ends lost 3 bases at V and 5 bases at J; junction bases unmatched: 11. CDR3 DNA: TGTGCCAGCAGTGAGGGACTAGCCTCGGACCTTCACAATGAGCAGTTCTTC. As protein: CASSEGLASDLHNEQFF. The complete variable domain, with remaining parts taken from reference TRBV2 and TRBJ2-1, reads EPEVTQTPSHQVTQMGQEVILRCVPISNHLYFYWYRQILGQKVEFLVSFYNNEISEKSEIFDDQFSVERPDGSNFTLKIRSTKLEDSAMYFCASSEGLASDLHNEQFFGPGTRLTVL.

This chain uses TRBV5-4 with TRBJ2-1, with 8 bases fitting TRBD1. The J segment lost 9 bases and the V segment lost 4 bases, leaving 15 bases of the junction unmatched. CDR1 and CDR2 (germline): SGHNT, YYREEE (reference sequence). This CDR3 spans 16 amino acids. CDR3 sequence reads: CASSADRGPTSGEQFF. CDR3 DNA sequence: TGTGCCAGCAGCGCCGACAGGGGCCCCACCTCAGGTGAGCAGTTCTTC.

This clone was counted once. The chain links TRBV5-1 to TRBJ2-3; 7 bases are shared with TRBD1. After removal of 4 bases from V and 0 bases from J, the junction contained 11 bases not matched to a gene. The CDR3 has 17 residues. Looked up from germline, CDR1 is SGHRS and CDR2 is YFSETQ. The CDR3 DNA follows: TGCGCCAGCAGCCCCGGACAGGTCCCACCTAGCACAGATACGCAGTATTTT. Translated, it gives CASSPGQVPPSTDTQYF. The entire variable domain, with the rest obtained from reference TRBV5-1 and TRBJ2-3, is as follows: KAGVTQTPRYLIKTRGQQVTLSCSPISGHRSVSWYQQTPGQGLQFLFEYFSETQRNKGNFPGRFSGRQFSNSRSEMNVSTLELGDSALYLCASSPGQVPPSTDTQYFGPGTRLTVL.

The chain combines TRBV25-1 with TRBJ2-1, with D possibly being TRBD2 (6 bases). Germline V gene lookup returns CDR1 MGHDK and CDR2 SYGVNS. There are 13 residues in the CDR3. Trimming removed 1 base from V and 5 bases from J, with 6 bases in between. CDR3 loop: CASSEWRDNEQFF. The DNA of the CDR3 is TGTGCCAGCAGTGAATGGAGGGACAATGAGCAGTTCTTC.

The sample holds one count of this clone. The chain joins TRBV4-1 to TRBJ2-7, with TRBD2 matching 12 bases. Per germline, CDR1 MGHRA and CDR2 YSYEKL. Trimming at V came to 6 bases and at J to 6 bases, leaving 3 bases not matched to a gene. The CDR3 is 13 residues long. CDR3 loop: CASSRLAGVEQYF. Here the CDR3 DNA reads TGCGCCAGCAGTCGACTAGCGGGAGTCGAGCAGTACTTC.

The rearrangement uses TRBV9 and TRBJ2-3; D call uncertain. The CDR3 extends over 14 amino acids. V lost 2 bases to trimming and J lost 1 base, with 8 bases between them. Germline CDR1 is SGDLS and CDR2 is YYNGEE. The CDR3 sequence is CASSVKIGTDTQYF. Written as DNA, the CDR3 is TGTGCCAGCAGCGTTAAGATTGGCACAGATACGCAGTATTTT.

V gene TRBV18 combines with J gene TRBJ2-7; 8 nucleotides match TRBD1. The junction had 9 bases not matched to a gene; V was cut back by 4 bases and J by 7 bases. The CDR3 totals 14 residues. Germline CDR1 KGHSH, CDR2 LQKENI. Here the CDR3 DNA reads TGTGCCAGCTCACTTCCGACAGGGGTTCAAGAGCAGTACTTC. Protein: CASSLPTGVQEQYF.

The chain has TRBV10-1 and TRBJ2-3, with TRBD1 matching over 7 bases. Germline CDR1 reads WNHNN; CDR2 reads SYGVQD (reference sequence). The trim removed 8 bases at V and 2 bases at J, leaving 7 bases unmatched. The CDR3 is 14 amino acids. DNA of the CDR3: TGCGCCAGCCGAGGGGGCCAGGACACAGATACGCAGTATTTT. Translation: CASRGGQDTDTQYF.